This T cell receptor (beta chain) emerged from a study of blood T cell repertoires in COVID-19. Study-level background: Acute-phase and convalescent COVID-19 samples originated in the United States, Italy and Spain. T cells, B-cell-depleted T cells, or PBMCs supplied cDNA or gDNA.

The germline V gene encodes CDR1 SGDLS and CDR2 YYNGEE. Trimming stripped 5 bases from V and 4 bases from J, with 9 bases between. This CDR3 comprises 13 residues. Clones were sequenced by immunoSEQ multiplex PCR, and TCRdb holds only the in-frame ones, with some missing. Of about 220,000 clones listed, about 90% are singletons. The clonotype originates from a man in his forties or fifties with active or convalescent COVID-19. The sequenced material came from peripheral blood. V and J are TRBV9 and TRBJ1-4; the D is unclear. CDR3 nucleotide sequence: TGTGCCAGCAGTTCCCTTCTTAATGAAAAACTGTTTTTT. It yields the protein CASSSLLNEKLFF.